These T cell receptor beta chains were read from a single sample in a study of technical replicates of blood from a handful of donors. Only in-frame clones appear in the TCRdb table, and some are missing; sequencing was by immunoSEQ multiplex PCR. The sample records 45,000 to 60,000 clones, approximately 94% being singletons. The sample comprised T cells isolated from PBMCs. All receptors come from a human donor in good health. Both conserved end residues are part of each CDR3. The D gene is left open where the match is weak. The size entry is marked missing in some rows and otherwise reads once, few, many or a size class.

j_call clone_size d_call cdr3_length v_call cdr3_aa cdr3_nt
TRBJ1-1 . . 14 TRBV7-8 CASRAEEVSTEAFF TGTGCCAGCAGGGCCGAGGAGGTATCAACTGAAGCTTTCTTT
TRBJ2-7 . . 16 TRBV28 CASSLRDFLSSYEQYF TGTGCCAGCAGTCTTCGGGACTTTCTAAGCTCCTACGAGCAGTACTTC
TRBJ2-7 . TRBD1 17 TRBV7-3 CASSLTGGQGISYEQYF TGTGCCAGCAGCTTAACAGGAGGACAGGGAATCTCCTACGAGCAGTACTTC
TRBJ2-1 . TRBD2 14 TRBV6-5 CASKIAGEGNEQFF TGTGCCAGCAAGATAGCGGGAGAGGGCAATGAGCAGTTCTTC
TRBJ1-5 . TRBD1 14 TRBV15 CATSWGQGNQPQHF TGTGCCACCAGCTGGGGACAGGGCAATCAGCCCCAGCATTTT
TRBJ2-7 once . 15 TRBV18 CASSLEQVPSYEQYF TGTGCCAGCTCACTTGAACAGGTCCCCTCCTACGAGCAGTACTTC
TRBJ1-1 . . 15 TRBV29-1 CSVEEGRGWGTEAFF TGCAGCGTTGAAGAGGGAAGGGGCTGGGGCACTGAAGCTTTCTTT
TRBJ1-2 . . 14 TRBV7-2 CASSSGVVGYGYTF TGTGCCAGCAGCTCAGGGGTCGTTGGCTATGGCTACACCTTC
TRBJ2-1 . . 10 TRBV27 CASSLGPKFF TGTGCCAGCAGTTTGGGGCCGAAGTTCTTC
TRBJ1-5 . . 13 TRBV27 CASRDTNNQPQHF TGTGCCAGCAGGGACACCAACAATCAGCCCCAGCATTTT
TRBJ2-7 . TRBD2 15 TRBV6-1 CASSLGLAGDHEQYF TGTGCCAGCAGTCTCGGACTAGCGGGAGACCACGAGCAGTACTTC
TRBJ2-3 . . 14 TRBV28 CASSFAGSTDTQYF TGTGCCAGCAGTTTCGCGGGGAGCACAGATACGCAGTATTTT
TRBJ2-1 . . 14 TRBV7-9 CASSLVGREGVQFF TGTGCCAGCAGCTTAGTCGGGCGAGAGGGGGTGCAGTTCTTC
TRBJ1-5 . . 12 TRBV7-9 CASAREDQPQHF TGTGCCAGCGCCCGGGAGGATCAGCCCCAGCATTTT
TRBJ2-7 once . 12 TRBV29-1 CSGGPSGSEQYF TGCAGCGGTGGGCCGAGCGGGTCTGAGCAGTACTTC
TRBJ2-5 . TRBD1 15 TRBV2 CASSKGQGFGETQYF TGTGCCAGCAGTAAGGGACAGGGATTCGGGGAGACCCAGTACTTC
TRBJ1-2 once . 14 TRBV9 CASSAQGPGDGYTF TGTGCCAGCAGCGCTCAGGGGCCAGGTGATGGCTACACCTTC